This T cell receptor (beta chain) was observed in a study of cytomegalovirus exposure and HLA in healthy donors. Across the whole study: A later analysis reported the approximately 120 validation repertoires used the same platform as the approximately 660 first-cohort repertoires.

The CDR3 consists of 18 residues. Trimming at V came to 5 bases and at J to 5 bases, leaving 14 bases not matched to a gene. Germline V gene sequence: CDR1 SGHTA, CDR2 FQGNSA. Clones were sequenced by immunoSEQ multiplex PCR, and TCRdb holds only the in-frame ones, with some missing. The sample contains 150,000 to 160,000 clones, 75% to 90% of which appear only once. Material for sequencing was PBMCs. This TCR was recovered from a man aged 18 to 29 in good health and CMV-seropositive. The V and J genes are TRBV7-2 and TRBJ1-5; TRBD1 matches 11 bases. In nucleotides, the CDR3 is TGTGCCAGCAGCCCATCCGCCGGCCGGACAGGGGGCGATCAGCCCCAGCATTTT. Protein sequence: CASSPSAGRTGGDQPQHF.